The 28 T cell receptor beta chains given below trace back to one sample, sequenced in a study of regulatory T cells in long-lasting Graves disease. The time point: persistent/refractory GD, antithyroid drugs over 5 years with positive TRAb. Making the TCR library involved RNA that had been extracted from PBMCs. Arm-PCR with iRepertoire HTBI primers amplified the CDR3 regions for these TCR beta libraries. TCRdb fed the multiplex PCR reads into MiXCR, producing one record per CDR3 protein. The sample consists of about 470,000 distinct CDR3 sequences, approximately 21% of them appearing once. Sample: peripheral blood mononuclear cells (PBMCs), taken when the disease was refractory, from a patient treated with antithyroid drugs. These receptors were taken from a female donor with Graves disease.

This clonotype came up a few times. The V gene is TRBV7-9, the J gene TRBJ1-6; the match to TRBD1 covers 7 bases. Unmatched junction bases numbered 2, after V lost 4 bases and J lost 5 bases. The length of the CDR3 is 14 residues. CDR1 is SEHNR, CDR2 FQNEAQ, per germline (reference sequence). The CDR3 region has the DNA TGTGCCAGCAGCTCGGACAGGAATAATTCACCCCTCCACTTT. Translated: CASSSDRNNSPLHF.

This clonotype showed up just a few times. The chain is built from TRBV27 and TRBJ1-1; 8 positions agree with TRBD1. The CDR3 extends over 16 amino acids. Germline CDR1 reads MNHEY; CDR2 reads SMNVEV (reference sequence). The V gene end was trimmed by 9 bases and the J gene end by 1 base; junction bases not matched to a gene: 13. CDR3: CASLSVPGTGNTEAFF. The CDR3, as DNA: TGTGCCAGTTTATCTGTTCCCGGGACAGGGAACACTGAAGCTTTCTTT.

This clonotype has ten or more counts. The chain recombines TRBV6-2 or TRBV6-3 with TRBJ1-2; 8 nucleotides align to TRBD1. The CDR3 is 14 residues long. Germline loops: CDR1 MNHEY, CDR2 SVGEGT. With V trimmed by 2 bases and J by 4 bases, 3 bases remained unmatched. As DNA, the CDR3 is TGTGCCAGCAGTTACGGGCAGGGGGCCTATGGCTACACCTTC. It is translated as CASSYGQGAYGYTF.

At least ten counts were recorded for this clonotype. J is TRBJ1-2 and V is TRBV7-8, with 9 positions matching TRBD1. The CDR3 contains 16 residues. Germline CDR1 reads SGHVS; CDR2 reads FQNEAQ. With 3 bases clipped from V and 6 bases from J, the junction kept 11 bases outside the gene matches. The CDR3 DNA sequence: TGTGCCAGCAGCTTGGGGACAGGGAGTTTGTTTGATGGCTACACCTTC. Amino acid sequence: CASSLGTGSLFDGYTF. The complete variable domain, with remaining parts taken from reference TRBV7-8 and TRBJ1-2, reads GAGVSQSPRYKVAKRGQDVALRCDPISGHVSLFWYQQALGQGPEFLTYFQNEAQLDKSGLPSDRFFAERPEGSVSTLKIQRTQQEDSAVYLCASSLGTGSLFDGYTFGSGTRLTVV.

The rearrangement uses TRBV24-1 and TRBJ2-7, with unresolved D. Germline lookup yields CDR1 KGHDR and CDR2 SFDVKD. V dropped 7 bases and J dropped 4 bases, with 10 bases sitting between them. This CDR3 is 12 amino acids long. As DNA, the CDR3 is TGTGCCACCAGCAGAGGCGGATACGAGCAGTACTTC. This translates into CATSRGGYEQYF.

Ten or more counts support this clonotype. This chain connects TRBV28 to TRBJ1-2; D gene ambiguous. Germline V gene data show CDR1 as MDHEN and CDR2 as SYDVKM. V was pared by 5 bases and J by 2 bases, with 12 bases between. There are 14 residues in the CDR3. CDR3 in DNA: TGTGCCAGCAGTCCCCCCCCCGTCAACTATGGCTACACCTTC. It encodes CASSPPPVNYGYTF.

The V call is TRBV19, the J call TRBJ1-1, with TRBD1 matching 9 bases. From germline, CDR1 is LNHDA and CDR2 SQIVND (reference sequence). The CDR3 extends over 14 amino acids. The V gene end was trimmed by 5 bases and the J gene end by 4 bases; junction bases not matched to a gene: 5. DNA for the CDR3: TGTGCCAGTAGTGGACAGGGGTGGGTCACTGAAGCTTTCTTT. Encoded protein: CASSGQGWVTEAFF.

This chain uses TRBV19 with TRBJ2-5, with D perhaps matching TRBD2 (5 bases). Germline CDR1 reads LNHDA; CDR2 reads SQIVND (reference sequence). The CDR3 sequence is 13 residues long. The V gene lost 2 bases and the J gene lost 5 bases, with 9 bases spanning the gap. CDR3 nucleotide sequence: TGTGCCAGTAGTATACAGATAGCGGAGACCCAGTACTTC. Its protein product is CASSIQIAETQYF.

This clonotype was detected many times. The chain employs TRBV20-1 and TRBJ2-5; tentatively, D is TRBD1 or TRBD2 (5 bases each). Germline lookup yields CDR1 DFQATT and CDR2 SNEGSKA (reference sequence). Between the trimmed V and J ends, which lost 6 bases and 4 bases, there was a span of 18 bases. The CDR3 length is 14 residues. This CDR3 reads CSAYPGTEGETQYF. The CDR3 coding sequence is TGCAGTGCCTATCCCGGGACCGAGGGAGAGACCCAGTACTTC.

In regard to this clonotype: Given a much more abundant clone one base away, this may be a read error. The CDR3 DNA sequence: TGTGCCATCAGTGAACCAGGGGAGGCCCAGTACTTC. Its protein product is CAISEPGEAQYF. The chain is built from TRBV10-3 and TRBJ2-5; D may be TRBD1 or TRBD2 (6 bases each). The CDR3 totals 12 residues. Germline V CDR1 and CDR2: ENHRY, SYGVKD. V shed 3 bases and J shed 9 bases, with 11 bases lying between them.

The chain carries TRBV28 and TRBJ2-2; D is perhaps TRBD1 or TRBD2 (6 bases each). CDR3 length: 16 residues. Between the trimmed V and J ends, which lost 6 bases and 6 bases, there was a span of 20 bases. Germline lookup yields CDR1 MDHEN and CDR2 SYDVKM. CDR3 in amino acids: CASRQSWGANSGELFF. The CDR3 DNA reads as TGTGCCAGCAGACAAAGTTGGGGGGCGAATTCCGGGGAGCTGTTTTTT. The whole variable domain, filled in from reference TRBV28 and TRBJ2-2, reads DVKVTQSSRYLVKRTGEKVFLECVQDMDHENMFWYRQDPGLGLRLIYFSYDVKMKEKGDIPEGYSVSREKKERFSLILESASTNQTSMYLCASRQSWGANSGELFFGEGSRLTVL.

V usage is TRBV12-3 or TRBV12-4 and J usage is TRBJ2-7, with 11 nucleotides matching TRBD2. The CDR3 consists of 15 residues. With 5 bases clipped from V and 7 bases from J, the junction kept 10 bases outside the gene matches. The chain's CDR3 is CASSRLAGRVGEQYF. CDR3 sequence (DNA): TGTGCCAGCAGTCGACTAGCGGGGAGGGTGGGGGAGCAGTACTTC.

Many counts were recorded for this clonotype. The rearrangement links TRBV27 to TRBJ1-2; D is ambiguous. The germline CDR1 and CDR2 sequences are MNHEY and SMNVEV (reference sequence). The V end lost 0 bases, the J end lost 0 bases, and 8 bases lay between the germline ends. This CDR3 has 15 amino acids. CDR3 sequence (DNA): TGTGCCAGCAGTTTATCGTGGGCAGCTAACTATGGCTACACCTTC. It translates to CASSLSWAANYGYTF.

The V and J genes are TRBV7-2 and TRBJ1-3; D unclear. Trimming pared 1 base from V and 7 bases from J, leaving 11 bases between. Germline V lookup: CDR1 SGHTA, CDR2 FQGNSA. This CDR3 is 14 amino acids long. The CDR3 reads CASSLVGLGNTIYF. The CDR3 DNA reads as TGTGCCAGCAGCTTAGTGGGCTTGGGGAACACCATATATTTT.

This chain uses TRBV5-5 with TRBJ1-5, with a weak D call TRBD1 (6 bases). The germline V and J ends were trimmed by 0 bases and 3 bases, with 10 bases remaining between them. Germline loops: CDR1 SGHKS, CDR2 YYEKEE (reference sequence). The CDR3 is 15 amino acids. The CDR3 DNA reads as TGTGCCAGCAGCTTGGCAGGGGTTAACAATCAGCCCCAGCATTTT. Its translation: CASSLAGVNNQPQHF.

This clonotype was recorded many times. The rearrangement links TRBV28 to TRBJ2-7; TRBD1 might be the D (5 bases). The CDR3 has 13 residues. Deletions cut 5 bases from V and 3 bases from J, with 11 bases between. The germline CDR1 and CDR2 sequences are MDHEN and SYDVKM. This CDR3 reads CASSNIQVYEQYF. DNA for the CDR3: TGTGCCAGCAGTAATATACAGGTCTACGAGCAGTACTTC. The full variable domain, its missing parts supplied by reference TRBV28 and TRBJ2-7, is DVKVTQSSRYLVKRTGEKVFLECVQDMDHENMFWYRQDPGLGLRLIYFSYDVKMKEKGDIPEGYSVSREKKERFSLILESASTNQTSMYLCASSNIQVYEQYFGPGTRLTVT.

This clonotype was seen at least ten times. The V call is TRBV28, the J call TRBJ2-4, with 7 nucleotides matching TRBD2. V gave up 6 bases and J gave up 6 bases; unmatched junction bases: 11. The germline V gene has CDR1 MDHEN and CDR2 SYDVKM. This CDR3 has 15 residues. Here the CDR3 reads CASSAPGLKRNIQYF. The CDR3 DNA sequence: TGTGCCAGCAGCGCACCGGGACTAAAGAGAAACATTCAGTACTTC.

This clonotype was observed at least ten times. The chain joins TRBV28 to TRBJ2-2; D may be TRBD1 (5 bases). Germline V CDR1 and CDR2: MDHEN, SYDVKM. The V and J ends lost 6 bases and 4 bases respectively, with 15 bases between them. CDR3 length equals 15 residues. The CDR3 DNA reads TGTGCCAGCAGCATGGCAGGGTCATCCACCGGGGAGCTGTTTTTT. Its protein product is CASSMAGSSTGELFF.

This clonotype was counted ten times or more. J is TRBJ2-7 and V is TRBV15, with 7 bases aligning to TRBD2. The CDR3 covers 15 residues. The V gene end was trimmed by 5 bases and the J gene end by 2 bases; junction bases not matched to a gene: 9. CDR1 and CDR2 from the germline V gene are LNHNV and YYDKDF (reference sequence). The DNA for the CDR3 is TGTGCCACCAGCTCGTCAGCGGGGATCCCCTACGAGCAGTACTTC. Amino acids: CATSSSAGIPYEQYF.

This clonotype showed up many times. The J gene is TRBJ2-5, the V gene TRBV28, with D possibly matching TRBD1 (6 bases). V was pared by 5 bases and J by 5 bases, with 21 bases between. Germline loops: CDR1 MDHEN, CDR2 SYDVKM. The CDR3 extends over 16 amino acids. In nucleotides, the CDR3 is TGTGCCAGCAGTCCCTCCGGGACACCAGGCGGGGAGACCCAGTACTTC. Protein: CASSPSGTPGGETQYF.

This clonotype was counted a few times. This chain connects TRBV19 to TRBJ2-7; TRBD1 aligns across 7 bases. V dropped 4 bases and J dropped 7; count of bases not matched to a gene: 7. The CDR3 has 13 amino acids. The germline V gene has CDR1 LNHDA and CDR2 SQIVND (reference sequence). Here the CDR3 DNA reads TGTGCCAGTAGTAACAGGGGTCCGGAAGAGCAGTACTTC. Translating gives CASSNRGPEEQYF.

V gene TRBV10-3 combines with J gene TRBJ1-1; D gene unclear. V dropped 2 bases and J dropped 4 bases, with 11 bases sitting between them. This CDR3 contains 14 residues. Germline assignment: CDR1 ENHRY and CDR2 SYGVKD. CDR3 loop: CAISEKGFSTEAFF. CDR3 DNA: TGTGCCATCAGTGAGAAGGGTTTTAGCACTGAAGCTTTCTTT.

This chain links TRBV5-4 with TRBJ1-2, with D possibly matching TRBD1 (5 bases). The ends were cut back, 4 bases at V and 0 bases at J, with 10 bases in the middle. CDR3 length: 14 amino acids. Germline CDR1 reads SGHNT; CDR2 reads YYREEE (reference sequence). CDR3 in DNA: TGTGCCAGCAGCCAGGACAAAGCTAACTATGGCTACACCTTC. Protein sequence: CASSQDKANYGYTF.

About this clonotype itself: With a much larger clone just one base away, this may be a read error. The chain combines TRBV7-3 with TRBJ2-5, with D possibly being TRBD1 (6 bases). This CDR3 spans 14 amino acids. CDR1 is SGHTA and CDR2 is FQGTGA in the germline V gene. CDR3 coding DNA: TGTACCAGCTCGGACAGCCCTTATGAAGAGACCCAGTACTTC. It encodes CTSSDSPYEETQYF.

This clonotype was detected ten times or more. The chain employs TRBV6-5 and TRBJ2-5; no definite D call. CDR1 and CDR2 from the germline V gene are MNHEY and SVGAGI. The CDR3 runs to 13 residues. V shed 1 base and J shed 5 bases, with 8 bases lying between them. The chain's CDR3 is CASSYLIGETQYF. The CDR3 DNA is TGTGCCAGCAGTTACTTAATCGGTGAGACCCAGTACTTC.

The V gene is TRBV11-3, the J gene TRBJ2-5; 11 bases match TRBD2. V was clipped by 3 bases and J by 9 bases; unmatched bases: 12. CDR1 and CDR2 (germline): SGHNT, YENEEA. CDR3 size: 16 residues. In DNA, the CDR3 is TGTGCCAGCAGCTTGAATAGCGGGAGGGCCACCAGGGCCCAGTACTTC. It specifies CASSLNSGRATRAQYF.

Only a few counts were recorded for this clonotype. The CDR3 protein is CASSQVEAGGKTQYF. The CDR3 DNA follows: TGCGCCAGCAGCCAAGTAGAGGCAGGGGGCAAGACCCAGTACTTC. The chain employs TRBV4-1 and TRBJ2-5; 8 bases line up with TRBD1. The CDR3 covers 15 residues. Germline V gives CDR1 MGHRA, CDR2 YSYEKL. V shed 1 base and J 6 bases; nucleotides not matched to a gene: 7.

This clonotype has a count of ten or more. The chain joins TRBV28 to TRBJ1-1; the match to TRBD1 covers 8 bases. J gave up 1 base and V 8 bases, and 9 bases lay outside the gene matches. CDR1 and CDR2 (germline): MDHEN, SYDVKM. The CDR3 has 15 residues. CDR3 sequence reads: CASSFRGQANTEAFF. In DNA form, the CDR3 reads TGTGCCAGCTCCTTCCGGGGACAGGCGAACACTGAAGCTTTCTTT.